These 20 T cell receptor beta chains share one sample of origin, sequenced in a study of blood T cells in healthy people across ages. Combining a sample-barcoded 5' primer with a J-beta primer mix, a second PCR ran for about 6 to 11 cycles. TCRdb called the 5' RACE reads again in MiXCR, with one record for every CDR3 protein. The sample shows around 1.5 million distinct CDR3 sequences, almost 60% of them seen only once. The sample consisted of blood. Every receptor here comes from a man younger than 35 in good health.

This clonotype has only a few counts. V usage is TRBV7-9 and J usage is TRBJ2-3; tentatively, D is TRBD1 or TRBD2 (6 bases each). This CDR3 is 13 amino acids long. The germline V gene has CDR1 SEHNR and CDR2 FQNEAQ (reference sequence). Trimming stripped 5 bases from V and 7 bases from J, with 13 bases between. The CDR3 DNA follows: TGTGCCAGCAGCAACCAAGGGGGGAATACGCAGTATTTT. It encodes CASSNQGGNTQYF. The whole variable domain, filled in from reference TRBV7-9 and TRBJ2-3, reads DTGVSQNPRHKITKRGQNVTFRCDPISEHNRLYWYRQTLGQGPEFLTYFQNEAQLEKSRLLSDRFSAERPKGSFSTLEIQRTEQGDSAMYLCASSNQGGNTQYFGPGTRLTVL.

The chain uses TRBV14 and TRBJ1-2, with D perhaps matching TRBD1 (6 bases). There are 15 residues in the CDR3. Trimming removed 1 base at V and 2 bases at J, with 11 bases between. Germline V gives CDR1 SGHDN, CDR2 FVKESK. The CDR3: CASSQGLGGNYGYTF. In DNA form, the CDR3 reads TGTGCCAGCAGCCAAGGGCTCGGGGGCAACTATGGCTACACCTTC. The variable domain in full, with the rest retrieved from reference TRBV14 and TRBJ1-2, is EAGVTQFPSHSVIEKGQTVTLRCDPISGHDNLYWYRRVMGKEIKFLLHFVKESKQDESGMPNNRFLAERTGGTYSTLKVQPAELEDSGVYFCASSQGLGGNYGYTFGSGTRLTVV.

This clonotype has only a few counts. CDR3 nucleotides: TGTGCCAGCAGTTATAGAACAGGGGACGAGCAGTACTTC. Translating gives CASSYRTGDEQYF. The gene calls are TRBV6-2 or TRBV6-3 and TRBJ2-4, with 7 bases fitting TRBD1. The better agreement between TRBJ2-7 and the DNA end casts doubt on the J call. Germline V lookup: CDR1 MNHEY, CDR2 SVGEGT. The CDR3 has 13 amino acids.

The chain is built from TRBV7-9 and TRBJ1-6; weak D call: TRBD1 (5 bases). V lost 2 bases and J lost 7, with 9 bases in between. The CDR3 runs 14 residues. The germline gives CDR1 SEHNR, CDR2 FQNEAQ (reference sequence). CDR3 DNA sequence: TGTGCCAGCAGCTTACAGGGTAGGAATTCACCCCTCCACTTT. Amino acids: CASSLQGRNSPLHF.

The chain recombines TRBV29-1 with TRBJ2-7; D is possibly TRBD2 (5 bases). Matching the DNA end better, TRBJ2-5 makes the J call doubtful. CDR1 and CDR2 from the germline V gene are SQVTM and ANQGSEA. CDR3 length: 14 amino acids. Here the CDR3 reads CSVSGVLTPKTQYF. DNA of the CDR3: TGCAGCGTCTCCGGGGTCCTTACGCCCAAGACCCAGTACTTC.

The chain combines TRBV7-2 with TRBJ2-2, with D possibly being TRBD1 or TRBD2 (5 bases each). The CDR3 has 15 amino acids. V shed 11 bases and J shed 3 bases, with 19 bases lying between them. The V gene's germline CDR1 is SGHTA and CDR2 FQGNSA. In DNA, the CDR3 is TGTGCCTCTTCGGAGAGGGGCAGGTACACCGGGGAGCTGTTTTTT. This translates into CASSERGRYTGELFF.

This clonotype appeared a few times. The gene calls are TRBV25-1 and TRBJ2-3; D might be TRBD1 or TRBD2, each matching 5 bases. The V gene's germline CDR1 is MGHDK and CDR2 SYGVNS. Trimming took 1 base from V and 0 from J, leaving 11 bases between them. CDR3 length equals 16 residues. CDR3 loop: CASSEFGGYSTDTQYF. The CDR3 DNA reads TGTGCCAGCAGTGAATTTGGGGGATATAGCACAGATACGCAGTATTTT.

CDR3: CASSLGWSPDTQYF. The CDR3 DNA reads TGCGCCAGCAGCTTGGGGTGGTCCCCAGATACGCAGTATTTT. The J gene is TRBJ2-3, the V gene TRBV5-1; D ambiguous. The CDR3 has 14 amino acids. Trimming stripped 0 bases from V and 4 bases from J, with 9 bases between. Germline CDR1 SGHRS, CDR2 YFSETQ.

The chain recombines TRBV7-2 with TRBJ2-5; no reliable D call. The end of the DNA is better explained by TRBJ2-7, so the J call may be wrong. CDR3 length: 15 residues. Germline lookup yields CDR1 SGHTA and CDR2 FQGNSA. The CDR3 is CASSSMDLHHSEQYF. CDR3 bases: TGTGCCAGCAGCTCCATGGACCTACACCATTCCGAGCAGTACTTC.

The chain couples TRBV29-1 to TRBJ1-1, with unresolved D. The CDR3 is 14 amino acids. The germline CDR1 and CDR2 sequences are SQVTM and ANQGSEA. V shed 4 bases and J shed 0 bases, with 12 bases lying between them. CDR3 region: CSVVLRYMNTEAFF. The CDR3 DNA sequence: TGCAGCGTTGTCCTCCGGTACATGAACACTGAAGCTTTCTTT.

The chain couples TRBV20-1 to TRBJ2-3; no clear D gene. Germline V gene sequence: CDR1 DFQATT, CDR2 SNEGSKA (reference sequence). CDR3 size: 12 residues. The ends were cut back, 6 bases at V and 0 bases at J, with 7 bases in the middle. The CDR3 DNA is TGCAGTGCACGATATAGCACAGATACGCAGTATTTT. It is translated as CSARYSTDTQYF.

The chain combines TRBV29-1 with TRBJ2-1; no definite D call. This CDR3 is 12 amino acids long. CDR1 is SQVTM, CDR2 ANQGSEA, per germline. V gave up 8 bases and J gave up 2 bases, with 10 bases separating them. For the CDR3, the DNA is TGCAGCCCGATGACTCCCTACAATGAGCAGTTCTTC. It specifies CSPMTPYNEQFF.

The chain has TRBV4-1 and TRBJ1-1; 7 nucleotides agree with TRBD1. The CDR3 covers 17 residues. Per germline, CDR1 MGHRA and CDR2 YSYEKL. V was clipped by 2 bases and J by 3 bases; unmatched bases: 12. For the CDR3, the DNA is TGCGCCAGCAGCCAACATAATACCGGGACAGTTTACACTGAAGCTTTCTTT. Translation: CASSQHNTGTVYTEAFF.

This clonotype turned up a few times. The chain joins TRBV4-2 to TRBJ2-7; 7 bases fit TRBD2. This CDR3 contains 16 residues. V was clipped by 2 bases and J by 3 bases; unmatched bases: 10. Germline lookup yields CDR1 LGHNA and CDR2 YNFKEQ. The CDR3 protein is CASSQSSSGIVYEQYF. Written as DNA, the CDR3 is TGTGCCAGCAGCCAATCATCGAGCGGGATTGTCTACGAGCAGTACTTC.

There are a few counts of this clonotype. The rearrangement joins TRBV20-1 to TRBJ2-7, with a weak D call TRBD1 (6 bases). The germline gives CDR1 DFQATT, CDR2 SNEGSKA (reference sequence). V lost 0 bases to trimming and J lost 2 bases, with 11 bases between them. The CDR3 is 14 amino acids. CDR3 nucleotides: TGCAGTGCTAGAGATCGGGACACCACCTACGAGCAGTACTTC. Translating it yields CSARDRDTTYEQYF.

The rearrangement links TRBV6-1 to TRBJ2-4; 7 nucleotides align to TRBD1. The junction had 15 bases not matched to a gene; V was cut back by 5 bases and J by 2 bases. The CDR3 loop spans 18 amino acids. Germline CDR1 MNHNS, CDR2 SASEGT. CDR3 amino acids: CASSQNLIPRGSKNIQYF. In DNA form, the CDR3 reads TGTGCCAGCAGTCAAAACTTGATCCCCAGGGGGTCCAAAAACATTCAGTACTTC.

This clonotype has only a few counts. This rearrangement joins TRBV28 to TRBJ2-5; 7 positions agree with TRBD2. Germline-derived CDR1 and CDR2 are MDHEN and SYDVKM. After removal of 8 bases from V and 1 base from J, the junction contained 13 bases not matched to a gene. CDR3 size: 16 residues. The CDR3 DNA is TGTGCCAGCGGGGGGGTTGATTTGGGGGGCCAAGAGACCCAGTACTTC. It specifies CASGGVDLGGQETQYF.

This clonotype was seen once. The CDR3 DNA is TGTGCCAGCAGCTCCCAGACTAGCGGGGGGGGCAATGAGCAGTTCTTC. This gives the protein CASSSQTSGGGNEQFF. V and J are TRBV7-6 and TRBJ2-1; 14 bases fit TRBD2. The CDR3 is 16 residues long. Germline V gene lookup returns CDR1 SGHVS and CDR2 FNYEAQ. With V trimmed by 4 bases and J by 6 bases, 5 bases remained unmatched.

The CDR3 region is CSARDRVQSTDTQYF. DNA for the CDR3: TGCAGTGCTAGAGACAGGGTCCAATCCACAGATACGCAGTATTTT. The J gene is TRBJ2-3, the V gene TRBV20-1, with D perhaps matching TRBD1 (5 bases). The CDR3 contains 15 residues. CDR1 and CDR2 from the germline V gene are DFQATT and SNEGSKA (reference sequence). Trimming pared 0 bases from V and 2 bases from J, leaving 12 bases between.

This clonotype has only a few counts. The J gene is TRBJ1-1, the V gene TRBV5-1; D remains ambiguous. The V end was cut by 0 bases, the J end by 3 bases, with 12 bases between. CDR3 size: 15 residues. CDR1 is SGHRS, CDR2 YFSETQ, per germline. CDR3 in amino acids: CASSLESAAYTEAFF. The CDR3 nucleotides read TGCGCCAGCAGCTTGGAGTCGGCAGCCTACACTGAAGCTTTCTTT.